Below are 9 T cell receptor beta chains sequenced from a single sample in a study of cytomegalovirus exposure and HLA in healthy donors. This PCR relied on a set of 60 Vbeta primers and 13 Jbeta primers. Sequencing was performed with immunoSEQ multiplex PCR; in TCRdb, only in-frame clones are kept and a portion is missing. The data hold roughly 100,000 clones, with just under 80% observed a single time. Sequencing was carried out using PBMCs. The receptors shown here come from a man between 25 and 39 years old in good health and CMV-seronegative.

The V and J genes are TRBV27 and TRBJ2-1, with TRBD1 matching 8 bases. Germline V gives CDR1 MNHEY, CDR2 SMNVEV (reference sequence). V shed 2 bases, J shed 2 bases, and the junction held 8 bases outside the gene matches. The CDR3 covers 17 residues. The CDR3 region is CASSLRGQGLPYNEQFF. As DNA, the CDR3 is TGTGCCAGCAGTTTACGAGGACAGGGTTTGCCCTACAATGAGCAGTTCTTC.

A remark on this clone: Sequence at one end of the junction differs from germline and may be a read error. The chain couples TRBV4-1 to TRBJ1-6; the D is unclear. Germline CDR1 MGHRA, CDR2 YSYEKL. CDR3 length: 17 residues. The CDR3 protein is CASSQEGLGSYSSPLHF. Written as DNA, the CDR3 is TGCGCCAGCAGCCAAGAGGGCCTGGGCTCCTATAGTTCACCCCTCCACTTT.

The chain combines TRBV7-2 with TRBJ2-7; D is ambiguous. With 1 base removed from V and 1 base from J, the gap between germline ends came to 8 bases. Per the germline V gene, CDR1 is SGHTA and CDR2 is FQGNSA. This CDR3 contains 14 residues. The CDR3 protein is CASSLDGGSYEQYF. The CDR3 nucleotides are TGTGCCAGCAGCTTAGATGGCGGTTCCTACGAGCAGTACTTC.

This clone was detected only once. The rearrangement joins TRBV5-6 to TRBJ2-7; 7 bases fit TRBD2. The CDR3 loop spans 17 amino acids. The germline CDR1 and CDR2 sequences are SGHDT and YYEEEE. Losses at the gene ends were 7 bases for V and 0 bases for J; bases not matched to a gene: 16. CDR3 DNA sequence: TGTGCCAGCGTCAAGGGTGGGCTAGCGGACAACTCCTACGAGCAGTACTTC. Its protein product is CASVKGGLADNSYEQYF.

This chain uses TRBV27 with TRBJ2-1; tentatively, D is TRBD2 (5 bases). The CDR3 is made up of 14 amino acids. Germline V CDR1 and CDR2: MNHEY, SMNVEV (reference sequence). V lost 5 bases to trimming and J lost 9 bases, with 17 bases between them. The CDR3, as DNA: TGTGCCAGCAGTGACACAAGCTGGGCGGGTGAGCAGTTCTTC. It specifies CASSDTSWAGEQFF.

The chain couples TRBV6-5 to TRBJ1-1, with TRBD1 identical over 9 bases. With V trimmed by 5 bases and J by 0 bases, 1 base remained unmatched. The CDR3 spans 14 residues. The germline V gene encodes CDR1 MNHEY and CDR2 SVGAGI. The CDR3 spells CASSRDRVNTEAFF. The CDR3 bases are TGTGCCAGCAGTCGGGACAGGGTGAACACTGAAGCTTTCTTT.

The V gene is TRBV6-1, the J gene TRBJ1-1, with 7 bases lining up with TRBD1. The J segment lost 0 bases and the V segment lost 5 bases, leaving 6 bases of the junction unmatched. CDR1 is MNHNS and CDR2 is SASEGT in the germline V gene. The CDR3 loop spans 15 amino acids. CDR3 protein: CASSNPGQLNTEAFF. The CDR3 DNA reads TGTGCCAGCAGTAACCCGGGACAGCTGAACACTGAAGCTTTCTTT.

The chain is built from TRBV27 and TRBJ1-2, with a weak D call TRBD1 (5 bases). CDR3 size: 13 residues. V lost 5 bases and J lost 8, with 15 bases in between. Germline assignment: CDR1 MNHEY and CDR2 SMNVEV (reference sequence). The CDR3 nucleotides read TGTGCCAGCAGTCCCCAAGGGGCAAGAGGCTACACCTTC. As protein: CASSPQGARGYTF.

The chain links TRBV15 to TRBJ2-1; 9 bases line up with TRBD2. The CDR3 extends over 16 amino acids. V gave up 4 bases and J gave up 8 bases; unmatched junction bases: 12. The germline V gene encodes CDR1 LNHNV and CDR2 YYDKDF (reference sequence). DNA of the CDR3: TGTGCCACCAGCACACGAATTGCGGGGGGGATGGATGAGCAGTTCTTC. It is translated as CATSTRIAGGMDEQFF.